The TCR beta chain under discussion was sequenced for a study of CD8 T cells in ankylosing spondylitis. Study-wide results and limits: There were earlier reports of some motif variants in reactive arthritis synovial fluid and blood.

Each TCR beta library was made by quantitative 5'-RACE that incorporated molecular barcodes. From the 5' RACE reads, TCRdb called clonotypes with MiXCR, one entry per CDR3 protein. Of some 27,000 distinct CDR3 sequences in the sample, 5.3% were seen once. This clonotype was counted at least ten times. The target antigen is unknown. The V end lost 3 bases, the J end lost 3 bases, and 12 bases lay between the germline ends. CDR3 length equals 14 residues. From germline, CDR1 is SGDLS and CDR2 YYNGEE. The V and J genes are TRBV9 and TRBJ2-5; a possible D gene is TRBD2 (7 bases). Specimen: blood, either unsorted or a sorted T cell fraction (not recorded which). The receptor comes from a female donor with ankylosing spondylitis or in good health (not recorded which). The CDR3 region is CASSAGDYEETQYF. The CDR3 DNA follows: TGTGCCAGCAGCGCAGGGGACTACGAAGAGACCCAGTACTTC.